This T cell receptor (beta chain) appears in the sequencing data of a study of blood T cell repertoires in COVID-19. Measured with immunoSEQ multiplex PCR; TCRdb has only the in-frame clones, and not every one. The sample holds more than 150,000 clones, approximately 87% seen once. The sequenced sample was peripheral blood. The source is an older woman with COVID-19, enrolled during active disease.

The CDR3 nucleotides read TGTGCCAGCTCCTTGCTGGTGGAGGTGTACTTC. Amino acid sequence: CASSLLVEVYF. The chain couples TRBV28 to TRBJ2-7; possibly TRBD2 for D (5 bases). The V gene's germline CDR1 is MDHEN and CDR2 SYDVKM. There are 11 residues in the CDR3. Trimming shortened V by 8 bases and J by 12 bases, and 17 bases separated the two germline ends.